These T cell receptor beta chains were read from a single sample in a study of shared clonotypes between healthy human individuals. Profiling relied on immunoSEQ multiplex PCR, and the TCRdb table lists in-frame clones only, not all of them. The table includes 450,000 to 700,000 clones, roughly 95% detected once. The sample comprised naive CD8+ T cells sorted from blood. Receptors were obtained from a woman in her thirties in good health. The CDR3 runs from the conserved cysteine through the conserved F or W. A D gene is named only where the DNA matches it firmly. Clone size is shown for a subset of rows, as once, few, many or a class of expanded clone.

TRBJ2-7	-	TRBV2	-	TGTGCCAGCAGTGAACTACCGGGACCGAACCTCTACGAGCAGTACTTC	CASSELPGPNLYEQYF
TRBJ2-3	-	TRBV4-1	-	TGCGCCAGCAGCCAAGGTGTAAGCGGGAGCACAGATACGCAGTATTTT	CASSQGVSGSTDTQYF
TRBJ2-7	-	TRBV11-2	-	TGTGCCAGCAGCTTAGGGACTGCCTACGAGCAGTACTTC	CASSLGTAYEQYF
TRBJ2-1	-	TRBV11-2	-	TGTGCCAGCAGCTTAGAGGGCCGATTAGGCTACAATGAGCAGTTCTTC	CASSLEGRLGYNEQFF
TRBJ2-1	-	TRBV27	-	TGTGCCAGCAGCGAGGGGATCTACAATGAGCAGTTCTTC	CASSEGIYNEQFF
TRBJ2-5	-	TRBV29-1	-	TGCAGCGGCGGGCCTGGAGAGACCCAGTACTTC	CSGGPGETQYF
TRBJ2-1	once	TRBV6-5	TRBD2	TGTGCCAGCAGCTCCGGGACTAGCGGCTACAATGAGCAGTTCTTC	CASSSGTSGYNEQFF
TRBJ1-5	once	TRBV27	-	TGTGCCAGCAGTTTATCAGGGTTTCAGCCCCAGCATTTT	CASSLSGFQPQHF
TRBJ2-5	-	TRBV7-6	-	TGTGCCAGCAGCTTACAAGAGACCCAGTACTTC	CASSLQETQYF
TRBJ2-1	once	TRBV7-8	-	TGTGCCAGCAGCCCCGGGACTCCTGTCTATGAGCAGTTCTTC	CASSPGTPVYEQFF
TRBJ2-7	once	TRBV28	-	TGTGCCAGCAGTCACGACAGGACGGGAGAGACGGACCCTTACGAGCAGTACTTC	CASSHDRTGETDPYEQYF
TRBJ2-1	-	TRBV7-9	-	TGTGCCAGCAGCCAGCCCCCGCGTGAGCAGTTCTTC	CASSQPPREQFF
TRBJ2-5	-	TRBV28	-	TGTGCCAGCAGTTTATCCACGGAGATGGGGACCCAGTACTTC	CASSLSTEMGTQYF
TRBJ1-1	-	TRBV7-9	-	TGTGCCAGCAGCTTAGGGGATATGACTGAAGCTTTCTTT	CASSLGDMTEAFF
TRBJ2-1	-	TRBV27	TRBD2	TGTGCCAGCAGTTCCCTGGCAGCGGGAGACTACAATGAGCAGTTCTTC	CASSSLAAGDYNEQFF
TRBJ2-2	-	TRBV7-6	-	TGTGCCAGCAGCTTAGCCTTAGCGCGGACCGGGGAGCTGTTTTTT	CASSLALARTGELFF
TRBJ2-1	-	TRBV27	-	TGTGCCAGCAGTTTAGGAGCGGAGCAGTTCTTC	CASSLGAEQFF
TRBJ2-1	-	TRBV4-1	TRBD2	TGCGCCAGCAGCCAAATAGCGGGAGCTTACAATGAGCAGTTCTTC	CASSQIAGAYNEQFF
TRBJ2-1	-	TRBV2	-	TGTGCCAGCGAACGCTCGACAGGTACCAATGTTGAGCAGTTCTTC	CASERSTGTNVEQFF
TRBJ2-1	-	TRBV4-1	-	TGCGCCAGCAGCCAAGGTGAAGGGTTTAATGAGCAGTTCTTC	CASSQGEGFNEQFF
TRBJ2-1	-	TRBV19	-	TGTGCCAGTAGTATTTGGGGCAATGAGCAGTTCTTC	CASSIWGNEQFF
TRBJ2-2	-	TRBV9	-	TGTGCCAGCAGCGTATGGGGGCTCGGCGGGGAGCTGTTTTTT	CASSVWGLGGELFF
TRBJ2-1	-	TRBV27	TRBD2	TGTGCCAGCAGTTCTTGGACTAGCGGAGTTCACAATGAGCAGTTCTTC	CASSSWTSGVHNEQFF
TRBJ1-2	-	TRBV29-1	-	TGCAGCGCCCGACAGGACTATGGCTACACCTTC	CSARQDYGYTF
TRBJ2-7	-	TRBV7-9	-	TGTGCCAGCAGCCCACTTAGCTACGAGCAGTACTTC	CASSPLSYEQYF
TRBJ1-1	-	TRBV14	-	TGTGCCAGCAGCCAACTGGGGCGAACTGAAGCTTTCTTT	CASSQLGRTEAFF
TRBJ2-1	-	TRBV27	-	TGTGCCAGCAGTTTATCCTCCCGTTATGAGCAGTTCTTC	CASSLSSRYEQFF
TRBJ2-7	once	TRBV7-8	-	TGTGCCAGCAGCTCGTGGGCCAGCCTATACGAGCAGTACTTC	CASSSWASLYEQYF
TRBJ2-7	-	TRBV5-8	-	TGTGCCAGCAGCTTTTCTCCAGAAGGCCGCGAGCAGTACTTC	CASSFSPEGREQYF
TRBJ2-7	-	TRBV6-1	-	TGTGCCAGCAGTGAAGGGAGAAACTACGAGCAGTACTTC	CASSEGRNYEQYF
TRBJ2-6	-	TRBV10-3	TRBD1	TGTGCCATCAGGAAGTTTGAGGACAGGCTAAGGGAATCTGGGGCCAACGTCCTGACTTTC	CAIRKFEDRLRESGANVLTF
TRBJ2-1	-	TRBV7-9	TRBD2	TGTGCCAGCAGTTATGCGGCGGGAGGGACCGAGGTCCATGAGCAGTTCTTC	CASSYAAGGTEVHEQFF
TRBJ2-7	-	TRBV4-1	-	TGCGCCAGCAGCCCAGAACAGGGCTACGAGCAGTACTTC	CASSPEQGYEQYF
TRBJ2-3	-	TRBV4-1	-	TGCGCCAGCAGCCAACAACAGGGTTCTGGCACAGATACGCAGTATTTT	CASSQQQGSGTDTQYF
TRBJ2-3	-	TRBV13	-	TGTGCCAGCAGCTTAGAAGGTGTGCGGGCGAGCACAGATACGCAGTATTTT	CASSLEGVRASTDTQYF
TRBJ2-1	-	TRBV5-4	-	TGTGCCAGCAGCGACTACAATGAGCAGTTCTTC	CASSDYNEQFF
TRBJ1-5	-	TRBV25-1	-	TGTGCCAGCAGTCCCGAGGCAGGGGTGAGCAATCAGCCCCAGCATTTT	CASSPEAGVSNQPQHF
TRBJ1-5	-	TRBV7-9	-	TGTGCCAGCAGCTTAGCTGGGAGCAATCAGCCCCAGCATTTT	CASSLAGSNQPQHF
TRBJ2-7	-	TRBV7-2	-	TGTGCCAGCAGCTTAGATCCGGCGACTTCGTTCGAGCAGTACTTC	CASSLDPATSFEQYF
TRBJ1-1	once	TRBV6-5	-	TGTGCCAGCCGGCGGGTGGTGGAGGACACTGAAGCTTTCTTT	CASRRVVEDTEAFF